These T cell receptor beta chains were read from a single sample in a study of blood T cells in healthy people across ages. TCRdb called the 5' RACE reads again in MiXCR, with one record for every CDR3 protein. The data hold some 1.4 million distinct CDR3 sequences, with approximately 42% observed a single time. The sample comprised blood. Source of these receptors: a woman younger than 30 in good health. Each CDR3 is given with its conserved first and last residue. The D gene is left open where the match is weak. Clone size, where shown, is once, few, many, or a class for clones that have expanded.

CDR3aa	CDR3nt	v_gene	abundance	j_gene	d_gene
CASSQDNRGHPYEQYF	TGTGCCAGCAGCCAAGACAATAGGGGGCACCCCTACGAGCAGTACTTC	TRBV3-1	-	TRBJ2-7	TRBD1
CASSPARQGPFQPQHF	TGTGCCAGCAGCCCGGCCAGACAGGGACCTTTTCAGCCCCAGCATTTT	TRBV12-3/TRBV12-4	-	TRBJ1-5	TRBD1
CASSFSTREQYF	TGTGCCAGCAGCTTTTCGACAAGGGAGCAGTACTTC	TRBV7-9	-	TRBJ2-5	-
CASNRAGGTDTQYF	TGTGCCAGCAATAGAGCGGGAGGCACAGATACGCAGTATTTT	TRBV6-1	few	TRBJ2-3	TRBD2
CSARDQKRSYNERFF	TGCAGTGCTAGAGATCAAAAGCGCTCCTACAATGAGCGGTTCTTC	TRBV20-1	-	TRBJ2-1	-
CASSTPQVSSYEQYF	TGTGCCAGCAGCACCCCGCAGGTGAGCTCCTACGAGCAGTACTTC	TRBV7-9	-	TRBJ2-7	-
CASSIGLAGGPAYNEQFF	TGCGCCAGCAGCATAGGACTAGCGGGGGGGCCCGCCTACAATGAGCAGTTCTTC	TRBV5-1	few	TRBJ2-1	TRBD2
CASSLQGSSYNEQFF	TGCGCCAGCAGCTTACAGGGTAGCTCCTACAATGAGCAGTTCTTC	TRBV4-1	many	TRBJ2-1	-
CASSLGGGGDEQYF	TGTGCCAGCAGTTTAGGGGGTGGGGGCGACGAGCAGTACTTC	TRBV12-3/TRBV12-4	few	TRBJ2-7	-
CDSSYEGTVYGYTF	TGTGACAGCAGTTACGAGGGGACAGTCTATGGCTACACCTTC	TRBV6-5	once	TRBJ1-2	TRBD1
CAWSKETVGTYEQYF	TGTGCCTGGAGCAAGGAGACGGTCGGCACCTACGAGCAGTACTTC	TRBV30	-	TRBJ2-7	-
CASSFLAGASYEQYF	TGTGCCAGTAGTTTTCTAGCGGGGGCCTCCTACGAGCAGTACTTC	TRBV19	few	TRBJ2-7	TRBD2
CASSEGNYGYTF	TGTGCCAGCAGTGAAGGGAACTATGGCTACACCTTC	TRBV25-1	many	TRBJ1-2	-
CASSLEGFLTDTQYF	TGTGCCAGCAGCTTAGAAGGGTTCCTCACAGATACGCAGTATTTT	TRBV11-2	-	TRBJ2-3	-
CSVEETDRDTQYF	TGCAGCGTTGAGGAGACAGACAGAGATACGCAGTATTTT	TRBV29-1	many	TRBJ2-3	-
CASSLGGTSQETQYF	TGTGCCAGCAGCTTAGGCGGGACATCTCAAGAGACCCAGTACTTC	TRBV13	-	TRBJ2-5	-
CSADRGNTDTQYF	TGCAGCGCTGACAGGGGGAACACAGATACGCAGTATTTT	TRBV29-1	-	TRBJ2-3	TRBD1
CASSPRSGRSYEQYF	TGTGCCAGCAGCCCCCGGAGCGGGAGGTCATACGAGCAGTACTTC	TRBV9	few	TRBJ2-7	TRBD2
CSVVGQNYGYTF	TGCAGCGTTGTGGGGCAAAACTATGGCTACACCTTC	TRBV29-1	-	TRBJ1-2	-
CASGRGEGYTGELFF	TGTGCCAGCGGGCGGGGCGAGGGTTACACCGGGGAGCTGTTTTTT	TRBV4-2	-	TRBJ2-2	-
CASSLVRAGGKTDQPQHF	TGTGCCAGCAGCTTAGTCCGGGCAGGGGGCAAGACGGATCAGCCCCAGCATTTT	TRBV7-9	-	TRBJ1-5	TRBD1
CATSNQGLRQPQHF	TGTGCCACCAGCAACCAGGGGTTGCGTCAGCCCCAGCATTTT	TRBV15	few	TRBJ1-5	-